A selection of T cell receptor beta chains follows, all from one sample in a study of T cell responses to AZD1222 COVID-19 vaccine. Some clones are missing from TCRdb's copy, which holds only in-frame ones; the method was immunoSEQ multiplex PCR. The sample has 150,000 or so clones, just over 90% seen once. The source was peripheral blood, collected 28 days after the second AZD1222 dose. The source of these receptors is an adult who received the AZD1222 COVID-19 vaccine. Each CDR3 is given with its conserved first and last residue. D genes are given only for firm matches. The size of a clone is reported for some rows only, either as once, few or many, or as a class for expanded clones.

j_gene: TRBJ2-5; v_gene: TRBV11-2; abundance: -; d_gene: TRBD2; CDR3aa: CASSLDGPGGGETQYF; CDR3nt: TGTGCCAGCAGCTTAGATGGCCCGGGGGGAGGGGAGACCCAGTACTTC
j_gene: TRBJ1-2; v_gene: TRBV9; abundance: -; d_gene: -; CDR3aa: CASSADDSYGYTF; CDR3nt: TGTGCCAGCAGTGCGGACGACAGCTATGGCTACACCTTC
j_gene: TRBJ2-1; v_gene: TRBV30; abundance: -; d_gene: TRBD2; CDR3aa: CAWSVVLERGVPYNEQFF; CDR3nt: TGTGCCTGGAGTGTAGTTTTGGAACGGGGGGTCCCCTACAATGAGCAGTTCTTC
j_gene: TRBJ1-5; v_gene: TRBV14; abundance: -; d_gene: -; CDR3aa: CASSHRDNQPQHF; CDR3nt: TGTGCCAGCAGCCACCGCGACAATCAGCCCCAGCATTTT
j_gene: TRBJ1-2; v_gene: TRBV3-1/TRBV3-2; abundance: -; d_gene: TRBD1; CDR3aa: CASSQDSDRGPYGYTF; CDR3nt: TGTGCCAGCAGCCAAGACTCGGACAGGGGCCCCTATGGCTACACCTTC
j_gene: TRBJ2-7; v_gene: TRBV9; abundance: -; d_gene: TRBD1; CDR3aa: CASSGGPGTAYEQYF; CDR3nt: TGTGCCAGCAGCGGAGGGCCAGGGACAGCCTACGAGCAGTACTTC
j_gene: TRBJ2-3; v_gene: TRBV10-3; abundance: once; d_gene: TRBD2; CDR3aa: CAISGGGDTQYF; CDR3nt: TGTGCCATCAGTGGGGGGGGAGATACGCAGTATTTT
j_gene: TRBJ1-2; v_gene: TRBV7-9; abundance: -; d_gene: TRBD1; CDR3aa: CASSLVVPGTGVVGYTF; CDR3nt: TGTGCCAGCAGCTTAGTAGTCCCTGGAACAGGGGTCGTCGGCTACACCTTC
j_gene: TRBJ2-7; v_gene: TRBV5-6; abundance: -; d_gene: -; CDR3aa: CASSQTSYEQYF; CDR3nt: TGTGCCAGCAGCCAAACTAGCTACGAGCAGTACTTC
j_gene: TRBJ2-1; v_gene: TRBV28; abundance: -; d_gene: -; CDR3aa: CASSETGGYNEQFF; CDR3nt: TGTGCCAGCAGTGAAACAGGAGGCTACAATGAGCAGTTCTTC
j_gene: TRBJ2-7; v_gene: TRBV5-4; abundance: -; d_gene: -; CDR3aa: CASWRRSSYEQYF; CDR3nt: TGTGCCAGCTGGAGGAGGAGCTCCTACGAGCAGTACTTC
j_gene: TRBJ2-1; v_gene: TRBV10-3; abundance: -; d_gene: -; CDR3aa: CAISVSGTNSYNEQFF; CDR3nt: TGTGCCATCAGTGTATCCGGGACCAACTCCTACAATGAGCAGTTCTTC
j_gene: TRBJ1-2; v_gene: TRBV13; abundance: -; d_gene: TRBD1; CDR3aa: CASSLAVGWGDRYGYTF; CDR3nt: TGTGCCAGCAGCTTAGCTGTTGGGTGGGGGGACAGGTATGGCTACACCTTC
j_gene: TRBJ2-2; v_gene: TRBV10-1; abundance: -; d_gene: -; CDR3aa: CASRRGTGTGELFF; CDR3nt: TGCGCCAGCAGACGGGGCACGGGGACCGGGGAGCTGTTTTTT
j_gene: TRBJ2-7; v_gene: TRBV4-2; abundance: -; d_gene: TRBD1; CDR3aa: CASSYRTGGYEQYF; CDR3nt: TGTGCCAGCAGCTACAGGACAGGGGGCTACGAGCAGTACTTC
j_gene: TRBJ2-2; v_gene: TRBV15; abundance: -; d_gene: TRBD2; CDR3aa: CATSRDLAGGGTGELFF; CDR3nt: TGTGCCACCAGCAGAGATCTAGCGGGGGGTGGCACCGGGGAGCTGTTTTTT
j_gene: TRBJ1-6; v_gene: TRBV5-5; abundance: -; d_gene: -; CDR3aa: CASSLTGERSPLHF; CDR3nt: TGTGCCAGCAGCTTGACAGGAGAGAGGTCACCCCTCCACTTT
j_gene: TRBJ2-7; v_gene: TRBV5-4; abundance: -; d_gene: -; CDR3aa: CASSIIVGTEQYF; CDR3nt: TGTGCCAGCAGCATTATTGTCGGGACCGAGCAGTACTTC
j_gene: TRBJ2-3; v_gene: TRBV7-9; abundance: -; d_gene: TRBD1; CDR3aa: CASSTPGTGGADTQYF; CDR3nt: TGTGCCAGCAGCACTCCCGGGACAGGGGGCGCAGATACGCAGTATTTT
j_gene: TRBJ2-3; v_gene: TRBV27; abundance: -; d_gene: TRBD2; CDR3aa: CASSFGLAGTDTQYF; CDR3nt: TGTGCCAGCAGTTTCGGGCTAGCGGGCACAGATACGCAGTATTTT
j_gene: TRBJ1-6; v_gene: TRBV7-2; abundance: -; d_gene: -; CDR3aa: CASSLAYPGPTSPLHF; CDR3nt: TGTGCCAGCAGCTTAGCCTACCCTGGGCCAACTTCACCCCTCCACTTT
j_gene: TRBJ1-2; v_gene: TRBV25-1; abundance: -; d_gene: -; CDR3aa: CASSATTGSHYGYTF; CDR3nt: TGTGCCAGCAGTGCAACAACAGGAAGTCACTATGGCTACACCTTC
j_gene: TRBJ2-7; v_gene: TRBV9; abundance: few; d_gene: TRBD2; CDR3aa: CASSVLAGGDEQYF; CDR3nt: TGTGCCAGCAGCGTACTAGCGGGAGGGGACGAGCAGTACTTC
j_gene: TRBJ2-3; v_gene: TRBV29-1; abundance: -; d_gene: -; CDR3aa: CSVDKQVSATQYF; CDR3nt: TGCAGCGTTGATAAACAGGTGTCGGCTACGCAGTATTTT